The text below deals with one TCR beta chain. Antigen specificity is unknown. The sort gate was single viable CD3+CD4+CD8-CD45RO+ cells for memory CD4+ T cells. The source of the sample is a study of memory CD4+ T cells and cytomegalovirus serostatus. Study-level points and caveats: Each of approximately 70 CMV-associated TCRbeta sequences occurred in one to five individuals.

Assay used: immunoSEQ multiplex PCR; TCRdb lists only in-frame clones, some missing. The data hold approximately 88,000 clones, with about four fifths observed a single time. The sequencing input was memory CD4+ T cells from blood. The receptor was isolated from an adult in good health and CMV-seropositive.

CDR3 nucleotides: TGTGCCAGCTCACTCGGGGGAATCAATCAGCCCCAGCATTTT. Protein sequence: CASSLGGINQPQHF. The chain combines TRBV18 with TRBJ1-5; possible D gene TRBD1, 5 bases. The CDR3 loop spans 14 amino acids. Germline CDR1 and CDR2: KGHSH and LQKENI. The V end lost 4 bases, the J end lost 3 bases, and 10 bases lay between the germline ends.